Included here is one TCR beta chain sequence, with context. Its target antigen remains unknown. Nothing much larger sits one base from this clone, and base qualities are not available. This record belongs to a study of cytomegalovirus exposure and HLA in healthy donors (TCRdb year 2017). With regard to the full study: The 700 or so repertoires of the first cohort and the 120 or so validation repertoires were produced on the same platform, according to a later analysis. The study aimed to test whether cataloging public T cell receptors could reveal signatures of past pathogen exposure. Besides the first cohort of hundreds of subjects, a separate validation cohort made up of 120 different subjects was used. The study combined high-throughput TCR immunosequencing, statistical association of individual TCRs with disease status, and machine learning to predict cytomegalovirus infection status. General findings and caveats noted by the study authors: A later analysis had no HLA typing for the validation cohort, so co-occurrence there was scored across all 110 or so repertoires. It was suggested by the authors that the approach could potentially be generalized to other disease states and immunological phenotypes. Most TCR sequences were seen in very few donors, while some public TCRs were found in many individuals. The study gave a list of 150 to 200 TCR beta chains associated with cytomegalovirus. The classifier was reported to diagnose cytomegalovirus status with high specificity and sensitivity in both the original and validation cohorts. In vitro tests confirmed that a few of the cytomegalovirus-associated TCR beta chains recognize cytomegalovirus antigens. In a later analysis, TCRs clustered in the first cohort were found to also tend to co-occur in the 120 validation repertoires, with 94% of cluster scores above 0.

The library was made by the immunoSEQ multiplex PCR assay. In the original analysis: A statistical classification framework was built for diagnosing cytomegalovirus status from the catalog of TCR beta chain sequences. In its TCRdb copy, this immuneACCESS table keeps in-frame sequences only and misses some clones. Where compared with another copy, unresolved V genes explain less than half of these, and the others have no known cause. That table furnishes V, J and clone size, whereas the DNA furnished D and trimming. The sample contains about 330,000 clones, 87% of them found a single time. Approximately 1.1% of the sample is in the top ten clones. Taken from the germline V gene (reference sequence), the CDR1 and CDR2 loops are MNHEY and SMNVEV. The CDR3 spans 14 residues, from the cysteine through the phenylalanine. Here the CDR3 DNA is all that survives: 42 bases in frame from base 1. V has 2 bases trimmed and J has 5 bases trimmed; junction bases matching no gene number 4.

The donors were included in the validation cohort of over a hundred subjects, a group kept apart from the approximately 670-subject first cohort. The V and J segments used are TRBV27 and TRBJ2-7, with 9 bases matching TRBD2. The sequenced sample was PBMCs. The sequence came from a woman aged 25 to 39 in good health and CMV-seropositive. The CDR3 loop reads CASSLAGGLDEQYF. The base sequence is TGTGCCAGCAGTTTAGCGGGAGGGTTAGACGAGCAGTACTTC.